The following is a TCR beta chain sequence with its context. Its target is unknown. This record belongs to a study of Ad26.COV2.S vaccination and SARS-CoV-2 variants. Study-wide results and limits: CD8+ and CD4+ T cells specific for spike reportedly responded with substantial breadth after vaccination.

Sequencing was performed with immunoSEQ multiplex PCR; in TCRdb, only in-frame clones are kept and a portion is missing. The table lists about 350,000 clones, about 92% of them singletons. Trimming took 0 bases from V and 4 from J, leaving 16 bases between them. The CDR3 loop spans 16 amino acids. CDR1 is SGDLS, CDR2 YYNGEE, per germline. This TCR came from a human donor who had recovered from COVID-19. This chain uses TRBV9 with TRBJ1-2, with D possibly being TRBD1 (6 bases). Specimen: peripheral blood, collected after recovery from COVID-19. The chain's CDR3 is CASSVAAVGQSYGYTF. DNA for the CDR3: TGTGCCAGCAGCGTAGCAGCCGTAGGACAGAGCTATGGCTACACCTTC.